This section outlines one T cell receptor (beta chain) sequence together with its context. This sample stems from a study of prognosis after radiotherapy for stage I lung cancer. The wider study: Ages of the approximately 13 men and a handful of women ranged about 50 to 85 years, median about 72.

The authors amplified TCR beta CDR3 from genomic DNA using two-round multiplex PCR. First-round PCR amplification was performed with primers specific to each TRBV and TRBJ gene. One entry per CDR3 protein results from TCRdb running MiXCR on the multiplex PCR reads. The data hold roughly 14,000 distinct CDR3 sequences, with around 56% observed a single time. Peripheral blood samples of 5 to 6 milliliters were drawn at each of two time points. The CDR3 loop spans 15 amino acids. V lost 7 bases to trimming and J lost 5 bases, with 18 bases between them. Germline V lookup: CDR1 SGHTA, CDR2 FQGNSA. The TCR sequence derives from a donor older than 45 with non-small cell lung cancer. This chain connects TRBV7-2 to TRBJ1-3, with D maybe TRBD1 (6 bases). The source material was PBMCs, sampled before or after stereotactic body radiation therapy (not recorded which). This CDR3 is CASIGDIATRNTIYF. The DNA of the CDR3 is TGTGCCAGCATCGGGGACATTGCCACTAGAAACACCATATATTTT.